A selection of T cell receptor beta chains follows, all from one sample in a study of blood T cell repertoires in COVID-19. Assay used: immunoSEQ multiplex PCR; TCRdb lists only in-frame clones, some missing. The data contain more than 200,000 clones, more than 70% of them singletons. The sample taken for sequencing was peripheral blood. The receptors were gathered from a woman aged 50 to 65 with acute or convalescent COVID-19. Both conserved end residues are part of each CDR3. The D gene is left open where the match is weak. Clone size is not always given. Where it is, it says once, few, many or a class for expanded clones.

len | j_gene | abundance | v_gene | d_gene | CDR3aa | CDR3nt
12 | TRBJ2-5 | . | TRBV5-1 | . | CASSLTQETQYF | TGCGCCAGCAGCCTTACTCAAGAGACCCAGTACTTC
14 | TRBJ1-4 | . | TRBV5-1 | . | CASSLVGRDEKLFF | TGCGCCAGCAGCTTGGTAGGGAGGGATGAAAAACTGTTTTTT
15 | TRBJ2-7 | . | TRBV11-2 | . | CASSLGLRRGYEQYF | TGTGCCAGCAGCTTAGGCCTCAGGCGGGGCTACGAGCAGTACTTC
15 | TRBJ1-4 | . | TRBV27 | TRBD1 | CASSLYWTGDEKLFF | TGTGCCAGCAGTTTATACTGGACAGGGGACGAAAAACTGTTTTTT
16 | TRBJ2-5 | . | TRBV5-1 | . | CASSFGRSFSSETQYF | TGCGCCAGCAGCTTCGGGAGATCCTTCTCTTCGGAGACCCAGTACTTC
16 | TRBJ2-2 | . | TRBV5-1 | TRBD2 | CASSLTSGFNTGELFF | TGCGCCAGCAGCCTGACTAGCGGGTTCAACACCGGGGAGCTGTTTTTT
13 | TRBJ2-7 | few | TRBV3-1/TRBV3-2 | . | CASSQTTSYEQYF | TGTGCCAGCAGCCAGACTACATCCTACGAGCAGTACTTC
15 | TRBJ2-7 | . | TRBV9 | TRBD2 | CASSALAGGPNEQYF | TGTGCCAGCAGCGCTCTAGCGGGAGGGCCCAACGAGCAGTACTTC
14 | TRBJ1-1 | once | TRBV2 | TRBD1 | CASSRQGPTTEAFF | TGTGCCAGCAGTAGACAGGGTCCGACCACTGAAGCTTTCTTT
15 | TRBJ2-2 | . | TRBV10-3 | TRBD1 | CAIRRGTGDTGELFF | TGTGCCATCAGGCGGGGGACAGGGGACACCGGGGAGCTGTTTTTT
14 | TRBJ1-5 | . | TRBV27 | TRBD1 | CASNQGGSNQPQHF | TGTGCCAGCAACCAGGGGGGTAGCAATCAGCCCCAGCATTTT
12 | TRBJ2-7 | . | TRBV14 | . | CASSGTPYEQYF | TGTGCCAGCAGTGGGACACCATACGAGCAGTACTTC
15 | TRBJ2-1 | . | TRBV4-2 | TRBD2 | CASSQAGGPHNEQFF | TGTGCCAGCAGCCAAGCGGGAGGGCCGCACAATGAGCAGTTCTTC
16 | TRBJ2-3 | . | TRBV9 | TRBD2 | CASSVGLAGGTDTQYF | TGTGCCAGCAGCGTAGGACTAGCGGGAGGCACAGATACGCAGTATTTT